Sequencing of this TCR beta chain was carried out in a study of blood T cells in healthy people across ages (dated by TCRdb to the mid-2010s). Describing the broader study: In model experiments, roughly one uniquely barcoded TCR beta cDNA molecule per two T cells was captured by template switching. The donors were split into four age groups: young (average around 15 years), middle-aged (roughly 40), aged (approximately 60) and long-lived (about 74). Two additional independent replicas of 1 million unique cDNA reads from the same blood draw were analyzed for two donors (one aged 18 to 30 and one aged 80 or older). The study measured age-related changes in TCR beta repertoire diversity using deep sequencing normalized with unique cDNA molecular identifiers.

Library prep was done by 5' RACE. Sequencing used an Illumina HiSeq 2500. A second 7 to 11 cycle PCR used a sample-barcoded 5' primer and a J-beta primer mix. Each TCR beta cDNA molecule received a unique molecular identifier from a template-switch 5' adaptor carrying 12 random nucleotides. At least 2.5 million CDR3-containing paired-end reads were obtained from each sample. First-strand cDNA was synthesized from all RNA with the Mint cDNA synthesis kit, primed by a TRBC-specific oligonucleotide. Following uracil-DNA glycosylase treatment, all cDNA underwent a first 18-cycle PCR with the universal primers M1SS and BC2_uni_R. From the authors' description of their analysis: Normalization of each sample was performed by random selection of 1 million high-quality reads, each carrying a distinct molecular identifier. Instead of being binned into consensus sequences, reads with shared molecular identifiers were discarded. MiTCR, with a Q25 quality threshold and the strictest error-elimination algorithm, was used for CDR3 identification, clonotype clustering and error correction. Lower-bound total TCR beta diversity was estimated with a nonparametric unseen species model using Euler transformation. TCRdb applied fastp at Q25 and MiXCR to the public reads, then kept only in-frame beta chains. When rows share a CDR3 protein, they turn into one entry using the most common DNA and genes. The V and J calls were determined by TCRdb, not by the authors. In all, the sample holds 760,000 or so distinct CDR3 sequences, and more than 20% of those were seen once. The ten largest make up roughly 9% of the sample.

Measured from the cysteine to the phenylalanine, the CDR3 is 16 residues long. The DNA shown is the 48-base CDR3, in frame from base 1. Sequences PRHDT (CDR1) and FYEKMQ (CDR2) are obtained from the germline V gene (reference sequence). Comments on this clonotype: The specificity of this receptor is unknown. Base quality data are lacking; no much larger clone is found one base away.

Systemically healthy Caucasian individuals from Russia, 39 in total and aged about 6 to 95 years, were included as donors. Approximately 9.3 milliliters of peripheral blood were drawn from each donor into EDTA-treated Vacutainer tubes. Ficoll-Paque density-gradient centrifugation was used to isolate PBMCs, with at least 7 million obtained per sample. Total RNA, at least 6 micrograms per sample, was extracted from PBMCs with Trizol reagent. Naive CD45RAhigh/CD27high T cell percentages were measured by flow cytometry on a PBMC aliquot from every donor. The investigation overall reported the following: Observed TCR beta diversity correlated strongly with the percentage of naive T cells measured by flow cytometry. Estimates of total diversity from one million sequenced T cells were regarded as lower bounds and underestimates. The CMV infection status of donors was not known, potentially confounding age-related changes in expanded clonotypes. Observed TCR beta diversity per million T cells fell roughly linearly with age, and a significant reduction was already apparent by age roughly 40. Bulk unsorted PBMC profiling prevented conclusive comparison of naive and antigen-experienced compartments. Compared with the aged group, the long-lived group had more naive CD4+ T cells, fewer expanded clones and increased TCR diversity, suggesting age selection.

The same data also went into a second study, on T cells of mothers and their children. That second publication adds: Nine systemically healthy Caucasian individuals served as donors, namely three mothers together with their six children. cDNA synthesis consumed the entire amount of extracted RNA, loaded at 1.5 ug RNA in each 15 ul reaction. In the second PCR, sample barcodes and 2-4 random nucleotides were introduced via the M1S primer. Each mother yielded over 8 million TCR beta CDR3 reads and each child 2.5 million to 3 million reads. Thymic selection similarly shapes TCR recombination output in related and unrelated pairs, with minor effect from inherited differences. Normalized repertoire overlap in related mother-child pairs was always slightly higher than in unrelated mother-child pairs, but the difference was never significant. No persistent microchimeric T cell clones were found, with a detection sensitivity of approximately 100 clones per million clonotypes. Deep NGS was used in the study to compare the TCR beta repertoires of mothers and children and to look for features that separate related mother-child pairs from unrelated individuals. Mothers averaged roughly 40 +/- 4 years of age and children averaged 11 +/- 4 years. After adapter ligation with NEBNext reagents, the libraries were sequenced on Illumina HiSeq 2000 with 100+100 nt paired-end reads. To avoid cross-contamination, the mother libraries and the child libraries were prepared a month apart and sequenced in separate runs. Between about 500,000 and 2,300,000 distinct TCR beta clonotypes were identified per donor. Naive TCR beta clonotypes were estimated from low-frequency clonotypes matched to each donor's FACS-determined naive share, without sorting.

The sequencing sample was made of blood. This sequence uses TRBV13 and TRBJ2-1; the D segment is perhaps TRBD1 or TRBD2, each sharing 5 matched bases. The J call is uncertain, as TRBJ2-5 better fits the DNA end. The clonotype comes from a boy aged 5-17 years in good health. The sequenced DNA: TGTGCCAGCAGCTTAGGGGAGCAGGGACGGCGGGAGACCCAGTACTTC. It is translated as CASSLGEQGRRETQYF.